A single sample is the source of the 18 T cell receptor beta chains below, sequenced in a study of cytomegalovirus exposure and HLA in healthy donors (dated by TCRdb to about 2017). Library prep was done by the immunoSEQ multiplex PCR assay. For the multiplex PCR, a mixture combining 60 forward primers for TCR Vbeta segments and 13 reverse primers for TCR Jbeta segments was used. TCRdb took over this immuneACCESS table, retaining in-frame rearrangements with V and J assigned. Such tables are incomplete; in checked studies, under half of the missing clones stem from an unresolved V gene, and the remainder is unexplained. This sample comprises under 250,000 clones, more than 75% of them detected only once. The ten largest clones represent around 3% of the sample. Material: PBMCs. These receptors were taken from a woman in her thirties or forties in good health and CMV-seronegative.

The table lists this clone with a count of one. This sequence joins TRBV19 and TRBJ2-1; no clear D gene. Germline V lookup: CDR1 LNHDA, CDR2 SQIVND (reference sequence). CDR3 length equals 13 residues. With 5 bases removed from V and 4 bases from J, the gap between germline ends came to 9 bases. CDR3 region: CASSYDTYNEQFF. In nucleotides, the CDR3 is TGTGCCAGTAGTTACGACACTTACAATGAGCAGTTCTTC.

This clone came up a few times. The rearrangement uses TRBV7-2 and TRBJ2-7; 9 bases are a match to TRBD2. The CDR3 is 15 residues long. Germline assignment: CDR1 SGHTA and CDR2 FQGNSA. V shed 5 bases and J 2 bases; nucleotides not matched to a gene: 7. The CDR3 here is CASSLRAGGPYEQYF. CDR3 DNA sequence: TGTGCCAGCAGCCTCCGCGCGGGAGGGCCCTACGAGCAGTACTTC.

The rearrangement joins TRBV6-5 to TRBJ2-5; no firm D call. Judging by the DNA end, TRBJ2-7 fits better; the J call may be wrong. Per the germline V gene, CDR1 is MNHEY and CDR2 is SVGAGI. The CDR3 sequence is 11 residues long. The CDR3 sequence is CASRRAYEQYF. CDR3 sequence (DNA): TGTGCCAGCCGTCGAGCCTACGAGCAGTACTTC.

With respect to this clone: Germline and junction disagree at one end, which may indicate a read error. This specimen includes other DNA sequences encoding the same CDR3. J is TRBJ2-7 and V is TRBV27; TRBD2 matches 7 bases. This CDR3 comprises 13 residues. Germline lookup yields CDR1 MNHEY and CDR2 SMNVEV (reference sequence). The CDR3 sequence: CASSLFRGDEQYF. The CDR3 DNA reads TGTGCCAGTAGTTTATTTCGGGGGGACGAGCAGTACTTC.

CDR3 sequence: CASSVDLQGDTQYF. Here the CDR3 DNA reads TGCGCCAGCAGTGTAGACCTTCAGGGAGATACGCAGTATTTT. This rearrangement joins TRBV10-1 to TRBJ2-3, with a possible D match to TRBD1 (5 bases). Germline V gives CDR1 WNHNN, CDR2 SYGVQD (reference sequence). Trimming pared 4 bases from V and 5 bases from J, leaving 13 bases between. The CDR3 loop spans 14 amino acids.

Note on this clone: A junction boundary mismatches the germline segment, possibly from a read error. The chain recombines TRBV7-9 with TRBJ1-1; perhaps TRBD1 as D (5 bases). This CDR3 has 13 residues. Germline lookup yields CDR1 SEHNR and CDR2 FQNEAQ (reference sequence). CDR3 region: CASCLQVNTEAFF. CDR3 coding DNA: TGTGCCAGCTGCTTACAGGTGAACACTGAAGCTTTCTTT.

The chain combines TRBV2 with TRBJ2-7, with 8 bases that match TRBD2. Germline CDR1 reads SNHLY; CDR2 reads FYNNEI. The CDR3 runs 16 residues. The V segment lost 6 bases and the J segment 3 bases; nucleotides outside the gene matches: 13. The CDR3 sequence is CASRNVAGSRLYEQYF. As DNA, the CDR3 is TGTGCCAGCAGAAACGTAGCGGGGAGCCGTCTCTACGAGCAGTACTTC.

The rearrangement joins TRBV9 to TRBJ2-6; TRBD2 matches at 12 bases. Trimming at V came to 0 bases and at J to 2 bases, leaving 3 bases not matched to a gene. The CDR3 loop spans 18 amino acids. Germline lookup yields CDR1 SGDLS and CDR2 YYNGEE. The chain's CDR3 is CASSVVGLAGTGANVLTF. CDR3 DNA sequence: TGTGCCAGCAGCGTAGTGGGACTAGCGGGCACTGGGGCCAACGTCCTGACTTTC.

The gene calls are TRBV5-1 and TRBJ2-1; no definite D call. CDR3 length equals 15 residues. Looked up from germline, CDR1 is SGHRS and CDR2 is YFSETQ. Deletions cut 4 bases from V and 4 bases from J, with 15 bases between. Here the CDR3 DNA reads TGCGCCAGCAGCCCTCTTCCGAGAACTTACAATGAGCAGTTCTTC. Protein: CASSPLPRTYNEQFF. Looking up the rest from reference TRBV5-1 and TRBJ2-1 gives the full variable domain: KAGVTQTPRYLIKTRGQQVTLSCSPISGHRSVSWYQQTPGQGLQFLFEYFSETQRNKGNFPGRFSGRQFSNSRSEMNVSTLELGDSALYLCASSPLPRTYNEQFFGPGTRLTVL.

The rearrangement joins TRBV15 to TRBJ2-5; TRBD2 aligns across 12 bases. The V and J ends lost 2 bases and 5 bases, in that order; junction bases with no gene match: 15. The CDR3 contains 19 residues. The germline V gene encodes CDR1 LNHNV and CDR2 YYDKDF (reference sequence). CDR3 DNA: TGTGCCACCAGCAGACTCTCGACGGGACTAGCGGGTCCCAGGGAGACCCAGTACTTC. It encodes CATSRLSTGLAGPRETQYF.

On this clone: The sample has other DNA sequences that encode this CDR3 too. V usage is TRBV2 and J usage is TRBJ2-4; 8 bases match TRBD1. J was trimmed by 7 bases and V by 4 bases; bases with no gene match: 0. The CDR3 has 12 residues. Germline V lookup: CDR1 SNHLY, CDR2 FYNNEI. CDR3: CASSGQGNIQYF. DNA of the CDR3: TGTGCCAGCAGTGGACAGGGGAACATTCAGTACTTC. Combining the CDR3 with reference TRBV2 and TRBJ2-4 gives the whole variable domain EPEVTQTPSHQVTQMGQEVILRCVPISNHLYFYWYRQILGQKVEFLVSFYNNEISEKSEIFDDQFSVERPDGSNFTLKIRSTKLEDSAMYFCASSGQGNIQYFGAGTRLSVL.

This clone was counted once. The J gene is TRBJ1-1, the V gene TRBV7-3; TRBD1 matches at 9 bases. The CDR3 runs 14 residues. Germline values: CDR1 SGHTA, CDR2 FQGTGA. V lost 3 bases, J lost 7 bases, and 6 bases stayed unmatched. As DNA, the CDR3 is TGTGCCAGCAGCTTGGGGACAGGGAGTGATGAAGCTTTCTTT. This encodes CASSLGTGSDEAFF.

There are a few counts of this clone. The chain uses TRBV6-6 and TRBJ2-1, with 10 bases identical to TRBD2. Germline V gene data show CDR1 as MNHNY and CDR2 as SVGAGI (reference sequence). There are 15 residues in the CDR3. Unmatched junction bases numbered 9, after V lost 10 bases and J lost 3 bases. CDR3 sequence: CATSRASGSYNEQFF. CDR3 in DNA: TGTGCCACCTCGCGGGCTAGCGGGAGCTACAATGAGCAGTTCTTC.

The chain joins TRBV7-7 to TRBJ2-1, with TRBD1 as a possible D gene (7 bases). There are 16 residues in the CDR3. The V end was cut by 1 base, the J end by 5 bases, with 15 bases between. CDR1 and CDR2 (germline): SSHAT, FNYEAQ (reference sequence). For the CDR3, the DNA is TGTGCCAGCAGCTTAGTCCCAGGGGGGCCAAACAATGAGCAGTTCTTC. Translating gives CASSLVPGGPNNEQFF.

The chain uses TRBV20-1 and TRBJ1-1; no reliable D call. The CDR3 is made up of 11 amino acids. Germline CDR1 and CDR2: DFQATT and SNEGSKA (reference sequence). Deletions cut 6 bases from V and 6 bases from J, with 11 bases between. The CDR3 protein is CSARRDSEAFF. The CDR3 nucleotides read TGCAGTGCCAGACGGGATTCTGAAGCTTTCTTT.

This clone was counted only a few times. The chain carries TRBV2 and TRBJ2-7; D is unclear. There are 13 residues in the CDR3. Trimming shortened V by 7 bases and J by 3 bases, and 13 bases separated the two germline ends. The V gene's germline CDR1 is SNHLY and CDR2 FYNNEI. Here the CDR3 DNA reads TGTGCCAGCAAGAAGGAGCGAGACTACGAGCAGTACTTC. It codes for CASKKERDYEQYF.

The DNA for the CDR3 is TGTGCCAGCAGCAAAGTTCGCAGGTGGAACTACGAGCAGTACTTC. As protein: CASSKVRRWNYEQYF. The chain recombines TRBV21-1 with TRBJ2-7; TRBD1, the table's D call, lacks a check against the DNA. TRBV21-1 is a known pseudogene. The CDR3 extends over 15 amino acids.

With respect to this clone: An end of the junction differs from the germline gene, which may be a read error. The chain is built from TRBV18 and TRBJ1-4, with 7 bases lining up with TRBD1. Germline V gene data show CDR1 as KGHSH and CDR2 as LQKENI. The CDR3 totals 15 residues. CDR3 sequence reads: CASSPPGQTNEKLFF. CDR3 DNA sequence: TGTGCCAGCTCCCCACCGGGACAGACAAATGAAAAACTGTTTTTT.